The 18 T cell receptor beta chains below were found in one sample sequenced in a study of beta chain features in type 1 diabetes. As every portion of the isolated RNA was reverse transcribed, the sequencing read expressed TCRB transcripts. This table comes from immunoSEQ multiplex PCR, and its TCRdb copy is limited to in-frame clones, with some not included. The repertoire holds around 450,000 clones, with around 10% as singletons. Sequenced sample: naive CD4+ T cells from blood. Receptor source: a woman younger than 30 in good health.

This clone was detected only a few times. The rearrangement uses TRBV29-1 and TRBJ2-3; D ambiguous. CDR1 is SQVTM and CDR2 is ANQGSEA in the germline V gene. The V gene lost 4 bases and the J gene lost 3 bases, with 11 bases spanning the gap. This CDR3 spans 13 amino acids. CDR3 DNA sequence: TGCAGCGTTGTAATACCCCCGACAGATACGCAGTATTTT. Residues: CSVVIPPTDTQYF.

This clone was observed a few times. V gene TRBV11-3 combines with J gene TRBJ2-5; no clear D gene. Trimming left V 5 bases short and J 4 bases short, with 8 bases between. The germline V gene encodes CDR1 SGHNT and CDR2 YENEEA. The CDR3 has 12 residues. The CDR3: CASSTGRETQYF. The CDR3 region has the DNA TGTGCCAGCAGCACCGGACGAGAGACCCAGTACTTC.

This chain joins TRBV14 and TRBJ2-5, with a weak D call TRBD1 (5 bases). Per the germline V gene, CDR1 is SGHDN and CDR2 is FVKESK. Trimming cost V 1 base and J 5 bases, with 11 bases left between them. The CDR3 has 14 amino acids. The CDR3 coding sequence is TGTGCCAGCAGCCAAGGGGCAGGGCTGGAGACCCAGTACTTC. This gives the protein CASSQGAGLETQYF.

The table lists this clone with a few counts. This chain uses TRBV7-2 with TRBJ2-1; 9 bases map to TRBD2. J was trimmed by 10 bases and V by 1 base; bases with no gene match: 8. The V gene's germline CDR1 is SGHTA and CDR2 FQGNSA. There are 15 residues in the CDR3. The CDR3 reads CASSLVNIAGVEQFF. In nucleotides, the CDR3 is TGTGCCAGCAGCTTAGTTAATATAGCGGGAGTAGAGCAGTTCTTC.

The chain is built from TRBV5-8 and TRBJ1-6, with D unresolved. CDR3 length: 12 amino acids. From germline, CDR1 is SGHTS and CDR2 YDEGEE. CDR3 loop: CASEGVNSPLHF. The CDR3, as DNA: TGTGCTTCAGAGGGAGTAAATTCACCCCTCCACTTT.

This CDR3 reads CASSLATDRVRETQYF. CDR3 nucleotide sequence: TGCGCCAGCAGCCTGGCCACGGACAGGGTCCGCGAGACCCAGTACTTC. V is TRBV5-1 and J is TRBJ2-5; the match to TRBD1 covers 8 bases. V gave up 4 bases and J gave up 5 bases; unmatched junction bases: 13. Germline V gene data show CDR1 as SGHRS and CDR2 as YFSETQ. The CDR3 contains 16 residues.

The CDR3 loop is CASGLGQIGTDTQYF. The CDR3, as DNA: TGTGCTAGTGGTCTCGGACAAATTGGCACAGATACGCAGTATTTT. The chain couples TRBV12-5 to TRBJ2-3; a weak D match, TRBD1 (5 bases). Between the trimmed V and J ends, which lost 5 bases and 1 base, there was a span of 13 bases. The germline V gene encodes CDR1 LGHNT and CDR2 FRNRAP. This CDR3 has 15 amino acids.

To note about this clone: The sample holds other DNA sequences that translate to the same CDR3. This rearrangement joins TRBV9 to TRBJ2-2; D uncertain. The V end was cut by 1 base, the J end by 6 bases, with 10 bases between. Germline V gene data show CDR1 as SGDLS and CDR2 as YYNGEE. The CDR3 loop spans 14 amino acids. The CDR3 bases are TGTGCCAGCAGCGTAACGGGTCGGGCCGGGGAGCTGTTTTTT. It is translated as CASSVTGRAGELFF.

This clone was observed a few times. The CDR3 DNA sequence: TGTGCCAGCAGTCCGGGACTAGCGGGGCGCTTAGCCAAAAACATTCAGTACTTC. It codes for CASSPGLAGRLAKNIQYF. The chain has TRBV28 and TRBJ2-4, with 13 bases matching TRBD2. CDR1 and CDR2 (germline): MDHEN, SYDVKM. V was clipped by 5 bases and J by 0 bases; unmatched bases: 7. The CDR3 has 18 amino acids.

This clone came up once. This chain connects TRBV27 to TRBJ1-4; no clear D gene. Germline V gives CDR1 MNHEY, CDR2 SMNVEV (reference sequence). The CDR3 is 16 residues long. Trimming took off 5 bases at V and 2 bases at J, with 15 bases between the two ends. The CDR3 region is CASSRLLGSTNEKLFF. The DNA for the CDR3 is TGTGCCAGCAGTCGATTGTTGGGGAGTACTAATGAAAAACTGTTTTTT.

This clone was counted between two and nine times. This chain uses TRBV5-1 with TRBJ2-7; TRBD2 aligns across 11 bases. V lost 5 bases to trimming and J lost 1 base; unmatched junction nucleotides: 8. This CDR3 has 16 residues. Per germline, CDR1 SGHRS and CDR2 YFSETQ. The CDR3 DNA is TGCGCCAGCAGTATCTCTAGCGGGAGGTCGTCCTACGAGCAGTACTTC. Translated: CASSISSGRSSYEQYF.

The gene calls are TRBV6-5 and TRBJ2-5; 8 nucleotides match TRBD1. The V and J ends lost 5 bases and 3 bases, in that order; junction bases with no gene match: 2. CDR1 is MNHEY and CDR2 is SVGAGI in the germline V gene. The CDR3 totals 13 residues. As DNA, the CDR3 is TGTGCCAGCAGTGCGGACAGGGAAGAGACCCAGTACTTC. Translating gives CASSADREETQYF.

The gene calls are TRBV15 and TRBJ1-2, with D perhaps TRBD1 (5 bases). V was shortened by 1 base and J by 6 bases, with 15 bases between the two germline ends. Germline CDR1 reads LNHNV; CDR2 reads YYDKDF (reference sequence). The CDR3 sequence is 15 residues long. This CDR3 is CATSRAWGEDHGYTF. The CDR3 bases are TGTGCCACCAGCAGAGCCTGGGGGGAGGATCATGGCTACACCTTC.

The table lists this clone with a few counts. V usage is TRBV7-9 and J usage is TRBJ1-2; 7 nucleotides agree with TRBD1. With 5 bases clipped from V and 8 bases from J, the junction kept 5 bases outside the gene matches. Germline CDR1 SEHNR, CDR2 FQNEAQ (reference sequence). The CDR3 spans 12 residues. The CDR3 DNA follows: TGTGCCAGCAGCCAAAACAGGGGCGGCTACACCTTC. Translating gives CASSQNRGGYTF.

This clone was observed a few times. The CDR3 spells CAWSVPRGLAGVEQFF. The CDR3 nucleotides are TGTGCCTGGAGTGTACCCCGCGGACTAGCGGGAGTTGAGCAGTTCTTC. The chain employs TRBV30 and TRBJ2-1; 13 bases match TRBD2. The ends lost 0 bases at V and 9 bases at J; junction bases unmatched: 8. CDR1 and CDR2 from the germline V gene are GTSNPN and SVGIG (reference sequence). CDR3 length equals 16 residues.

The chain has TRBV9 and TRBJ2-3, with D possibly being TRBD2 (6 bases). There are 14 residues in the CDR3. Per the germline V gene, CDR1 is SGDLS and CDR2 is YYNGEE. V lost 4 bases and J 2 bases, leaving 11 bases between the germline ends. CDR3 bases: TGTGCCAGCAGCACTCGGACTACCACAGATACGCAGTATTTT. Its translation is CASSTRTTTDTQYF.

In this sample, this clone turned up a few times. The chain carries TRBV14 and TRBJ1-2, with D perhaps matching TRBD1 (6 bases). CDR1 and CDR2 from the germline V gene are SGHDN and FVKESK. The CDR3 runs 15 residues. The ends were cut back, 2 bases at V and 3 bases at J, with 13 bases in the middle. The CDR3 sequence is CASSQSSTGDYGYTF. CDR3 DNA sequence: TGTGCCAGCAGCCAAAGCTCGACAGGAGACTATGGCTACACCTTC.

The V gene is TRBV2, the J gene TRBJ2-5; D may be TRBD1 (5 bases). V gave up 3 bases and J gave up 12 bases, with 11 bases separating them. Per the germline V gene, CDR1 is SNHLY and CDR2 is FYNNEI. This CDR3 spans 11 amino acids. The CDR3 spells CASSDDSRKYF. CDR3 coding DNA: TGTGCCAGCAGTGACGACAGCCGAAAGTACTTC.